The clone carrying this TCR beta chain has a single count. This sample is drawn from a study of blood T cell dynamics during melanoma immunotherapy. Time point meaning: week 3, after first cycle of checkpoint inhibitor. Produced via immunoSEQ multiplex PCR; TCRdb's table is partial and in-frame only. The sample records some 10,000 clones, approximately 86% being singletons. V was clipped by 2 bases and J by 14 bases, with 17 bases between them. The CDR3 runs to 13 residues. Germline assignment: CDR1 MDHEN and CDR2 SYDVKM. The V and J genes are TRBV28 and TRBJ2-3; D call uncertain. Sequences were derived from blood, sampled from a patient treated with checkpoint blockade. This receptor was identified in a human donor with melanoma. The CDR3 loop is CASSLQNRESPYF. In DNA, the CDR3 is TGTGCCAGCAGTTTACAAAACAGAGAGAGCCCGTATTTT.